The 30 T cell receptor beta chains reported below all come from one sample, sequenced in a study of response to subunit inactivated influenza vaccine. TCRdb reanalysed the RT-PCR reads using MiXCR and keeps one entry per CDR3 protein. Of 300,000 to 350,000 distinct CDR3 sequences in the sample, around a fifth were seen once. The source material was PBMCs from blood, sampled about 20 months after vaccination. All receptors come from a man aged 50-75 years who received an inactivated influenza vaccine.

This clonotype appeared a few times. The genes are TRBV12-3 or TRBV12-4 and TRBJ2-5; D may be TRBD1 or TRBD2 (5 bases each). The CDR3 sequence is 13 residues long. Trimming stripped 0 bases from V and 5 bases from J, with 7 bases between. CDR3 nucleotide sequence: TGTGCCAGCAGTTTAGCGGGGGTCGAGACCCAGTACTTC. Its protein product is CASSLAGVETQYF.

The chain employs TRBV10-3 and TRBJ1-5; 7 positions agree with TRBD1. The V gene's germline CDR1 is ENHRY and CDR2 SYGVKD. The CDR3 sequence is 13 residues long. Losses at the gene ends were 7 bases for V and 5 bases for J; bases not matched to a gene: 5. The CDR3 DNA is TGTGCCATCAACGACAGGGTCGATCAGCCCCAGCATTTT. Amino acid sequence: CAINDRVDQPQHF.

CDR3 coding DNA: TGTGCCAGCAGTAGAACCGGGACACTGAACACTGAAGCTTTCTTT. This translates into CASSRTGTLNTEAFF. This chain uses TRBV6-2 or TRBV6-3 with TRBJ1-1; TRBD1 is a possible D gene (6 bases). V lost 5 bases and J lost 0, with 13 bases in between. This CDR3 has 15 residues. Per germline, CDR1 MNHEY and CDR2 SVGEGT.

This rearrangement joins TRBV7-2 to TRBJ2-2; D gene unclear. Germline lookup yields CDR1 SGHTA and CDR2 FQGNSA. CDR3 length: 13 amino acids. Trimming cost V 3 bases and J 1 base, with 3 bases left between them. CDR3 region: CASSLLNTGELFF. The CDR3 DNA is TGTGCCAGCAGCTTGTTGAACACCGGGGAGCTGTTTTTT.

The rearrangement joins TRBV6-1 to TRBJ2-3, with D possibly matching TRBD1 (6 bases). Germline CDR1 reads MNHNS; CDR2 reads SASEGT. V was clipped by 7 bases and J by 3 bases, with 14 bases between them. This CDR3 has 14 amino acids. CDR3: CASKRDTGTDTQYF. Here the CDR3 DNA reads TGTGCCAGCAAACGGGACACAGGAACAGATACGCAGTATTTT.

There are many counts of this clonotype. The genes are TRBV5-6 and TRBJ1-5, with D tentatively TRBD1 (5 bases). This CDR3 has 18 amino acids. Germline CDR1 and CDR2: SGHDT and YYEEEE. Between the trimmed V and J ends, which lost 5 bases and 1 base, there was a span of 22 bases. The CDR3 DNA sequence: TGTGCCAGCAGTGAGGGACGGAAAACAAGCAGGAGCAATCAGCCCCAGCATTTT. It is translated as CASSEGRKTSRSNQPQHF.

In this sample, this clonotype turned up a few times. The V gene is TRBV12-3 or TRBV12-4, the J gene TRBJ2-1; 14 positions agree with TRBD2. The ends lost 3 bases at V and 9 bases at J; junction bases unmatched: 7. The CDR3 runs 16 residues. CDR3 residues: CASSLGTSGRLGEQFF. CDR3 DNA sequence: TGTGCCAGCAGTTTGGGGACTAGCGGGAGACTCGGTGAGCAGTTCTTC.

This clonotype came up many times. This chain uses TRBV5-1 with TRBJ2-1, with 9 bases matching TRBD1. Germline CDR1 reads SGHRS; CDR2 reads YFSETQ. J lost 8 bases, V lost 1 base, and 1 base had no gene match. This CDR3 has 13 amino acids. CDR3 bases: TGCGCCAGCAGCTTGACAGGGGGCTATGAGCAGTTCTTC. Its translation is CASSLTGGYEQFF. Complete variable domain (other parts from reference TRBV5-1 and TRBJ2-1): KAGVTQTPRYLIKTRGQQVTLSCSPISGHRSVSWYQQTPGQGLQFLFEYFSETQRNKGNFPGRFSGRQFSNSRSEMNVSTLELGDSALYLCASSLTGGYEQFFGPGTRLTVL.

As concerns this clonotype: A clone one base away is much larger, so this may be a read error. This CDR3 reads CASRESGITLHF. CDR3 sequence (DNA): TGTGCCAGCAGAGAGTCCGGTATCACCCTCCACTTT. The gene calls are TRBV25-1 and TRBJ1-6, with D unresolved. Looked up from germline, CDR1 is MGHDK and CDR2 is SYGVNS. Trimming cost V 6 bases and J 14 bases, with 14 bases left between them. The length of the CDR3 is 12 residues.

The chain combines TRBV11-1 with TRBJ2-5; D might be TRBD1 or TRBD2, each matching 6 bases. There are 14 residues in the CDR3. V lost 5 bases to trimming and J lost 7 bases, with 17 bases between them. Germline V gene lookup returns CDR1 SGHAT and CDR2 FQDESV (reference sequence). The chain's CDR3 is CASSAEGGRGTQYF. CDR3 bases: TGTGCCAGCAGCGCCGAGGGGGGACGTGGGACCCAGTACTTC.

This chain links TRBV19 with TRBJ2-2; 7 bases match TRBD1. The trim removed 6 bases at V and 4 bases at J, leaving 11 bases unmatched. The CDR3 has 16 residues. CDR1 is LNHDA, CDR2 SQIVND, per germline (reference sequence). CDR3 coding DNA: TGTGCCAGTAGAAGAAACAGGGGCCGCCTCACCGGGGAGCTGTTTTTT. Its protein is CASRRNRGRLTGELFF.

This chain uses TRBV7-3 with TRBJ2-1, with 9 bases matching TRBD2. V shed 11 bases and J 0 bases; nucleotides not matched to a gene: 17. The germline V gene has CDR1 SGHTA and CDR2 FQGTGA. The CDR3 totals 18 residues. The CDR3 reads CALSLRAGGGLSYNEQFF. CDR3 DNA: TGTGCCCTCAGCTTAAGGGCGGGAGGGGGTCTCTCCTACAATGAGCAGTTCTTC.

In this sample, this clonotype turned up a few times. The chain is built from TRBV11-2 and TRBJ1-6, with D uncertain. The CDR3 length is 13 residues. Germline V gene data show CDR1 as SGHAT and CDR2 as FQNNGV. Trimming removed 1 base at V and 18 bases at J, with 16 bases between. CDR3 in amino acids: CASSLGPRVPDHF. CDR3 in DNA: TGTGCCAGCAGCTTAGGCCCTCGGGTCCCAGACCACTTT.

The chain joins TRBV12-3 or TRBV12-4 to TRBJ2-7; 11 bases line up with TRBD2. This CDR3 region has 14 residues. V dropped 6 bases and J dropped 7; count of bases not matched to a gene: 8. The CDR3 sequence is CASSQTSGVGEQYF. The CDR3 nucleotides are TGTGCCAGCAGCCAGACTAGCGGGGTGGGTGAGCAGTACTTC.

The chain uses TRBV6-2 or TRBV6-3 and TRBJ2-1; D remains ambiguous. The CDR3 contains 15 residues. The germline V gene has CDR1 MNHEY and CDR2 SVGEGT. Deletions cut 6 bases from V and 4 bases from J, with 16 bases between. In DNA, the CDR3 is TGTGCCAGCAGAAGGTCCGGCGGAGCGTACAATGAGCAGTTCTTC. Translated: CASRRSGGAYNEQFF.

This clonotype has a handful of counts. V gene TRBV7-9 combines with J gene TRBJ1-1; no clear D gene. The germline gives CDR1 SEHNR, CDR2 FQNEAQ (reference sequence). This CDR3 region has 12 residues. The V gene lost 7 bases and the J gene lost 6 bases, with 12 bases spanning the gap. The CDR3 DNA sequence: TGTGCCAGCACCGAGGTTGTCCCTGAAGCTTTCTTT. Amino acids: CASTEVVPEAFF. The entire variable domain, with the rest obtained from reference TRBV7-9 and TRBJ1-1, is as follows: DTGVSQNPRHKITKRGQNVTFRCDPISEHNRLYWYRQTLGQGPEFLTYFQNEAQLEKSRLLSDRFSAERPKGSFSTLEIQRTEQGDSAMYLCASTEVVPEAFFGQGTRLTVV.

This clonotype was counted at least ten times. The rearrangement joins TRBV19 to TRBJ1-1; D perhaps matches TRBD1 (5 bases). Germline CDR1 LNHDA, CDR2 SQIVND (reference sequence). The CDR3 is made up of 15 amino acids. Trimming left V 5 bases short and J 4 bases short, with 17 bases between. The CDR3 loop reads CASSERGSSGTEAFF. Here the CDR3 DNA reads TGTGCCAGTAGTGAACGGGGCTCAAGCGGCACTGAAGCTTTCTTT.

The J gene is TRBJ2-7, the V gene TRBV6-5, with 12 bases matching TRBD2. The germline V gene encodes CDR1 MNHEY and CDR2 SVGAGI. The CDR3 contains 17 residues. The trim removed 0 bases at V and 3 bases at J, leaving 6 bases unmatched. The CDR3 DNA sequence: TGTGCCAGCAGTTACTCGGTCACGGGACTAGCGGGCTACGAGCAGTACTTC. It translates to CASSYSVTGLAGYEQYF.

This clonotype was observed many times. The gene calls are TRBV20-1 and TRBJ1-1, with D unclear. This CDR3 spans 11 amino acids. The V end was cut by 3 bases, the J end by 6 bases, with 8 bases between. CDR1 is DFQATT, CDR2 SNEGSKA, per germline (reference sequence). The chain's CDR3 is CSASRAAEAFF. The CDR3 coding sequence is TGCAGTGCTAGTCGTGCCGCTGAAGCTTTCTTT.

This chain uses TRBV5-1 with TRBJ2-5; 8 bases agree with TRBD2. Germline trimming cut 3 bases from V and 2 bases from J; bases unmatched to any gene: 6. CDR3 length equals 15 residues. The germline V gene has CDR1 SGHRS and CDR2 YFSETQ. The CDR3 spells CASSSTGTSQETQYF. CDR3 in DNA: TGCGCCAGCAGCTCGACCGGGACTAGTCAAGAGACCCAGTACTTC.

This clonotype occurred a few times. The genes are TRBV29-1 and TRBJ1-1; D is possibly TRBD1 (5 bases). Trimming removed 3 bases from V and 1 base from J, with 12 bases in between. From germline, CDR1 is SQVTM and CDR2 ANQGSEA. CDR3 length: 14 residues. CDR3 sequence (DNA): TGCAGCGTTGAGGAGGGGAGTTCGAACACTGAAGCTTTCTTT. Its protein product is CSVEEGSSNTEAFF.

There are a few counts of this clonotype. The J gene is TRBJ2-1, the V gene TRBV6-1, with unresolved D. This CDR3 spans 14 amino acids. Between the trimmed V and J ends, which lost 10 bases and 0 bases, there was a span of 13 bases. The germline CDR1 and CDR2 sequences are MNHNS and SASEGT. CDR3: CATRSDSSYNEQFF. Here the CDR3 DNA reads TGTGCCACCAGGTCGGATAGCTCCTACAATGAGCAGTTCTTC.

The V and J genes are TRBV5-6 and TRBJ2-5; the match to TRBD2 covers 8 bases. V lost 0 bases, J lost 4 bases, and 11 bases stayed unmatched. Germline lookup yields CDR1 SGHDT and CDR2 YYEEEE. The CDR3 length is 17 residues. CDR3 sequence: CASSLALSGREGETQYF. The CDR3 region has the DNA TGTGCCAGCAGCTTGGCCCTTTCCGGGAGGGAGGGAGAGACCCAGTACTTC.

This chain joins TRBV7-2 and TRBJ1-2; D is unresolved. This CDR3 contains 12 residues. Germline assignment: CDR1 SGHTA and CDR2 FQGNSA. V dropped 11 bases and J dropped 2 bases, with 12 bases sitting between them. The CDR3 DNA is TGTGCCTTCCTTGCAGAGAACTATGGCTACACCTTC. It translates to CAFLAENYGYTF.

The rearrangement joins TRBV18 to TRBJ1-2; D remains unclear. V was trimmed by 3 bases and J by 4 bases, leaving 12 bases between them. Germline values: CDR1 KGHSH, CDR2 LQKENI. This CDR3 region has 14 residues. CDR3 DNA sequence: TGTGCCAGCTCACCCTCCGCCTTTGGCTATGGCTACACCTTC. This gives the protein CASSPSAFGYGYTF.

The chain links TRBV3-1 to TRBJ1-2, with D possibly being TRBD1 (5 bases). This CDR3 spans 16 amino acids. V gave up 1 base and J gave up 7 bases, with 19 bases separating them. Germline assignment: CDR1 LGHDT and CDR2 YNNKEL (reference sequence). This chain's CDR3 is CASSQGSGTLGLGYTF. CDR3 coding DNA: TGTGCCAGCAGCCAAGGATCCGGGACCCTAGGCCTTGGCTACACCTTC.

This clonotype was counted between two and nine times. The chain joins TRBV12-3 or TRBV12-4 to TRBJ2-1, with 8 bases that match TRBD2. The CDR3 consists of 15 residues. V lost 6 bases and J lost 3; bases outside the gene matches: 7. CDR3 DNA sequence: TGTGCCAGCAGGGCCTCCGCGGGGGGCTACAATGAGCAGTTCTTC. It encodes CASRASAGGYNEQFF.

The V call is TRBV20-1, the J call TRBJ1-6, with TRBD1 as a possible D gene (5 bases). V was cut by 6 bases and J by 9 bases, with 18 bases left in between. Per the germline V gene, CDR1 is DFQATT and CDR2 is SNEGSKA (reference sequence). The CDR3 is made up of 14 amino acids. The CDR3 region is CSAKTVSGRSPLHF. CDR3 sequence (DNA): TGCAGTGCCAAAACCGTCTCAGGGCGTTCACCCCTCCACTTT.

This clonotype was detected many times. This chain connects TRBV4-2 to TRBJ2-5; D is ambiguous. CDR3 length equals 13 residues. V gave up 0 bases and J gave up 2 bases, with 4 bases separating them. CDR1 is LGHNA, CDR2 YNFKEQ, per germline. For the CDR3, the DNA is TGTGCCAGCAGCCAAGACGGACAAGAGACCCAGTACTTC. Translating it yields CASSQDGQETQYF.

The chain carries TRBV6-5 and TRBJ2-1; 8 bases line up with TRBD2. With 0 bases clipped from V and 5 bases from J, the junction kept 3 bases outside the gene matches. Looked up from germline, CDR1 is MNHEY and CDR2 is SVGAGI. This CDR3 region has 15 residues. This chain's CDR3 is CASSYSAGGHNEQFF. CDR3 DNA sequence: TGTGCCAGCAGTTACTCGGCGGGGGGCCACAATGAGCAGTTCTTC.